The present TCR beta chain was sequenced within a study of blood T cell repertoires in COVID-19. Turning to the study itself: COVID-19 samples from acute and convalescent phases originated in the United States, Italy and Spain.

The CDR3 extends over 16 amino acids. Germline loops: CDR1 LNHDA, CDR2 SQIVND (reference sequence). Trimming took 3 bases from V and 1 from J; bases not matched to a gene: 5. Authors' methods: Counts of nucleated cells, estimated from reference gene primer amplification, were obtained. Libraries were prepared by immunoSEQ multiplex PCR; TCRdb keeps only in-frame clonotypes and omits some of them. That table furnishes V, J and clone size, whereas the DNA furnished D and trimming. Of about 88,000 clones listed, 85% to 95% are singletons. This clone came up once. Sequencing input: peripheral blood. The receptor was isolated from a man aged 55 to 69 with acute or convalescent COVID-19. The chain links TRBV19 to TRBJ2-2; TRBD2 matches 7 bases. CDR3 in amino acids: CASSIKTSVNTGELFF. The CDR3 DNA reads as TGTGCCAGTAGTATTAAAACTAGCGTGAACACCGGGGAGCTGTTTTTT.